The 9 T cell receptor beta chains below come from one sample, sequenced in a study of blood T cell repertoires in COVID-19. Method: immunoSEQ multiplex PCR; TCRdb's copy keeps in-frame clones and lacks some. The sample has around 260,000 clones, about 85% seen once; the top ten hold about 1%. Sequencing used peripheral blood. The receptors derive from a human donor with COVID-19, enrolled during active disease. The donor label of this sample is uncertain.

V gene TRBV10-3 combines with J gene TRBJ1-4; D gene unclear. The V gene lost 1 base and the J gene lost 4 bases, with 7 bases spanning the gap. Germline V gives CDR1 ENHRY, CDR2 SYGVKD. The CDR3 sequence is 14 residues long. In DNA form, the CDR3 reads TGTGCCATCAGTGAGTACGCAGGTAATGAAAAACTGTTTTTT. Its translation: CAISEYAGNEKLFF.

The CDR3 region is CASRLLRGRTTGELFF. The DNA for the CDR3 is TGTGCCAGCAGGCTTCTCAGGGGGAGGACCACCGGGGAGCTGTTTTTT. The chain combines TRBV11-2 with TRBJ2-2; possibly TRBD1 for D (7 bases). The V gene's germline CDR1 is SGHAT and CDR2 FQNNGV. V shed 6 bases and J shed 4 bases, with 18 bases lying between them. CDR3 length equals 16 residues.

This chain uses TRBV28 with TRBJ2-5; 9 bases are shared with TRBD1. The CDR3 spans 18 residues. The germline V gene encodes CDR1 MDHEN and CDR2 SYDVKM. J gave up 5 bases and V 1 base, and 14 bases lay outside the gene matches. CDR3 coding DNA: TGTGCCAGCAGTTTATTAGCCAGCGGACAGGGGAGGCGGGAGACCCAGTACTTC. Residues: CASSLLASGQGRRETQYF.

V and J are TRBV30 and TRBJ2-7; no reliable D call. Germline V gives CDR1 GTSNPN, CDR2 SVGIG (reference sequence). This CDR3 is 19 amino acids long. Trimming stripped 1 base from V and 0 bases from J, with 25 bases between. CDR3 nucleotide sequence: TGTGCCTGGAGTGCTTGGGCCGAGACCCTTTCAGGCAGCTCCTACGAGCAGTACTTC. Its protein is CAWSAWAETLSGSSYEQYF.

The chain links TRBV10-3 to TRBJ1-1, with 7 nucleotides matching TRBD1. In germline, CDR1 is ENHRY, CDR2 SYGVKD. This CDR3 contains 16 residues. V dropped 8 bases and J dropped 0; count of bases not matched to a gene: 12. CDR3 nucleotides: TGTGCCATCTCCTCGAGAGACAGGGTCATGAACACTGAAGCTTTCTTT. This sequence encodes CAISSRDRVMNTEAFF.

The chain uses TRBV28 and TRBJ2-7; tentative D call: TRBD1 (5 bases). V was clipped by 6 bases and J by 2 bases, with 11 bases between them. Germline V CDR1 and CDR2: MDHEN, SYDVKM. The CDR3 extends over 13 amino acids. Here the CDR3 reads CASRPQGTYEQYF. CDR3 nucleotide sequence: TGTGCCAGCAGGCCTCAGGGTACCTACGAGCAGTACTTC.

The CDR3 nucleotides read TGTGCCAGCAGTTTCGGGACAGCTCCTAACACTGAAGCTTTCTTT. As protein: CASSFGTAPNTEAFF. The genes are TRBV7-2 and TRBJ1-1, with 7 bases that match TRBD1. Losses at the gene ends were 6 bases for V and 2 bases for J; bases not matched to a gene: 9. This CDR3 has 15 residues. Germline CDR1 reads SGHTA; CDR2 reads FQGNSA.

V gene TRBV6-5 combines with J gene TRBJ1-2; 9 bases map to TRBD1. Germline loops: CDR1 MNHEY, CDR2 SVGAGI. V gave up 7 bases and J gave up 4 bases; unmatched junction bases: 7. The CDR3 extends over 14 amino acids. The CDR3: CASTTGGAGYGYTF. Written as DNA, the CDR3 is TGTGCCAGCACCACAGGGGGCGCCGGCTATGGCTACACCTTC.

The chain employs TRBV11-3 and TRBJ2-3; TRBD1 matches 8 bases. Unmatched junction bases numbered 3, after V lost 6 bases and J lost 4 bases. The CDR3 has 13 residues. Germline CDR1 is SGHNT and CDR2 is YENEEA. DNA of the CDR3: TGTGCCAGCAGTCGACAGGGGCCAGATACGCAGTATTTT. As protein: CASSRQGPDTQYF.